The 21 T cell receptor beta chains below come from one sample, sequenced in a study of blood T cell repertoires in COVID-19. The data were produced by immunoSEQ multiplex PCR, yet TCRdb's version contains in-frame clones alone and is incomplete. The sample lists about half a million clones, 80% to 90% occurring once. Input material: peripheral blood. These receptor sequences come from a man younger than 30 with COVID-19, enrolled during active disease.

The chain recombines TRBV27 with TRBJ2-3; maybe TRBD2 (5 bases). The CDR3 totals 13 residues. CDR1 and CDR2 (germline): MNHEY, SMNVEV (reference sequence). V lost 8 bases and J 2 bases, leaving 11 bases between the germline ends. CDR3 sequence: CASRGSFTDTQYF. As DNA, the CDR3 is TGTGCCAGCCGAGGGAGCTTCACAGATACGCAGTATTTT.

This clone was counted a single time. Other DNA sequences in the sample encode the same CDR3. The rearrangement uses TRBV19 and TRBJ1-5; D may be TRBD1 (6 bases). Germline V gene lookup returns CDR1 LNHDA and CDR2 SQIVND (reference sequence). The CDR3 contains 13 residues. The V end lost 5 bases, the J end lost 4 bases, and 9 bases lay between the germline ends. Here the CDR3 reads CASSGTGNQPQHF. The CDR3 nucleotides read TGTGCCAGTAGTGGAACAGGGAATCAGCCCCAGCATTTT.

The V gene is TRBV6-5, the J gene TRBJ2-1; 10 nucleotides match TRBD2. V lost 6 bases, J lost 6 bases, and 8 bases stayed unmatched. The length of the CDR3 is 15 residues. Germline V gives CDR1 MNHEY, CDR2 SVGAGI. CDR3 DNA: TGTGCCAGCAGAGCCCTAGCGGGAGAGGGCAATGAGCAGTTCTTC. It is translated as CASRALAGEGNEQFF.

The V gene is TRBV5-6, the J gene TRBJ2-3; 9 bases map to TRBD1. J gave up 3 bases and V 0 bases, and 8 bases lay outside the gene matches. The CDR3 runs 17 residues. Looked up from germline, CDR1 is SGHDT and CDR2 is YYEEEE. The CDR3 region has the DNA TGTGCCAGCAGCTTGGCCCGTGGACAGGGGTCTACAGATACGCAGTATTTT. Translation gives CASSLARGQGSTDTQYF.

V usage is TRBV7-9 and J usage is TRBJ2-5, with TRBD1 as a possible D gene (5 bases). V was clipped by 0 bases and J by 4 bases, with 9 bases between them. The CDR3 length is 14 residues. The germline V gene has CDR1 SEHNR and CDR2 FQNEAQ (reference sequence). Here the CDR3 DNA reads TGTGCCAGCAGCTTAGCGCAGGGCGGAGAGACCCAGTACTTC. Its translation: CASSLAQGGETQYF.

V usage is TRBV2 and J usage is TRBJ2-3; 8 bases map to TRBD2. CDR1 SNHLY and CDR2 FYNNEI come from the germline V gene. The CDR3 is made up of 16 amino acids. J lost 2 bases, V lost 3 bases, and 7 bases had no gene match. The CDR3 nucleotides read TGTGCCAGCAGTGACCAGCGGGAGTCAGTCACAGATACGCAGTATTTT. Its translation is CASSDQRESVTDTQYF. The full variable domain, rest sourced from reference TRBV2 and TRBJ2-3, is EPEVTQTPSHQVTQMGQEVILRCVPISNHLYFYWYRQILGQKVEFLVSFYNNEISEKSEIFDDQFSVERPDGSNFTLKIRSTKLEDSAMYFCASSDQRESVTDTQYFGPGTRLTVL.

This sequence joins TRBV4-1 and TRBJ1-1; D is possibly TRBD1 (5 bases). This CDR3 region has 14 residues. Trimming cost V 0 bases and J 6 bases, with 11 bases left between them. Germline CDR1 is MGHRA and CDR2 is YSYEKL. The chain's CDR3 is CASSQDGGSAEAFF. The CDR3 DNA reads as TGCGCCAGCAGCCAAGATGGGGGGAGTGCTGAAGCTTTCTTT.

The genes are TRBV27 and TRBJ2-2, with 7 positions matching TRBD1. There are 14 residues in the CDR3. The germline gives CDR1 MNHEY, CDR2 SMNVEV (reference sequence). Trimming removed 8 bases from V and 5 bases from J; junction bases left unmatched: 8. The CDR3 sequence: CASRSQGVTGELFF. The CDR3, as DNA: TGTGCCAGCCGGAGCCAGGGGGTAACCGGGGAGCTGTTTTTT.

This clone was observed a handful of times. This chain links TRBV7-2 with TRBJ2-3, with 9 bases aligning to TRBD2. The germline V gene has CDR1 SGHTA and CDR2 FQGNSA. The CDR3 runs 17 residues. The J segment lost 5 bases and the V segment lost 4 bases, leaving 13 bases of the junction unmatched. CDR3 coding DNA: TGTGCCAGCAGCTGGTATGCCCCGGGACTAGCAAGAGATACGCAGTATTTT. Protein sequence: CASSWYAPGLARDTQYF.

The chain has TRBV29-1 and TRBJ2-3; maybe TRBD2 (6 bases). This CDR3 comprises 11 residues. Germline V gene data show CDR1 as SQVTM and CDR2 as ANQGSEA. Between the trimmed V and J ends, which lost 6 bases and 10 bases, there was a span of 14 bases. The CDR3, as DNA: TGCAGCGTGGCCCCCGCGGGATCGCAGTATTTT. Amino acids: CSVAPAGSQYF.

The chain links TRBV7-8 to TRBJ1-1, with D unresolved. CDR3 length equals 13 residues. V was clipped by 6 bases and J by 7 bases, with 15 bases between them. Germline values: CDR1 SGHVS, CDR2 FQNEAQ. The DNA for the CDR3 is TGTGCCAGCAGTTCCGGCGGGTCCGGTGAAGCTTTCTTT. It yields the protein CASSSGGSGEAFF. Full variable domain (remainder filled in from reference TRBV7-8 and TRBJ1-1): GAGVSQSPRYKVAKRGQDVALRCDPISGHVSLFWYQQALGQGPEFLTYFQNEAQLDKSGLPSDRFFAERPEGSVSTLKIQRTQQEDSAVYLCASSSGGSGEAFFGQGTRLTVV.

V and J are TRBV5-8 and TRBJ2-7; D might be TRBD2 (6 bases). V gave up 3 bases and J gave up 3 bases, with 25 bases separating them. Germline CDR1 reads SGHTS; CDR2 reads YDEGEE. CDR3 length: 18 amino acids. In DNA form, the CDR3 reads TGTGCCAGCAGCTCCCGAACTACACCCGCGGGACCCAACTACGAGCAGTACTTC. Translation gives CASSSRTTPAGPNYEQYF.

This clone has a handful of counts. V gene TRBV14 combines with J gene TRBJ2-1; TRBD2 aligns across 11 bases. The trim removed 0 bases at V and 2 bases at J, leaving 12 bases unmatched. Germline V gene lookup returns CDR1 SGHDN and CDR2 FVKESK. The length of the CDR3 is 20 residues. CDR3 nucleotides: TGTGCCAGCAGCCAAGAAGGAACTAGCGGGAGACCTGGGACCTACAATGAGCAGTTCTTC. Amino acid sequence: CASSQEGTSGRPGTYNEQFF.

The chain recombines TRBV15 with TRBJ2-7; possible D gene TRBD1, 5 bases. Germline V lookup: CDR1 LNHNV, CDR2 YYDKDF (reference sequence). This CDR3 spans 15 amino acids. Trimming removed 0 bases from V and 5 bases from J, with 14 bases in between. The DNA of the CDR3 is TGTGCCACCAGCAGAGATTCCACCCAAGGGGACGAGCAGTACTTC. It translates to CATSRDSTQGDEQYF.

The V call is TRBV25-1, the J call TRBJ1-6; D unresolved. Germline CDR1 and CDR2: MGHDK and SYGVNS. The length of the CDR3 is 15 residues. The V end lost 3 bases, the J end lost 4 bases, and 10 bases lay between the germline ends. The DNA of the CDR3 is TGTGCCAGCAGTGAGCTGGGCCCTTATAATTCACCCCTCCACTTT. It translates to CASSELGPYNSPLHF.

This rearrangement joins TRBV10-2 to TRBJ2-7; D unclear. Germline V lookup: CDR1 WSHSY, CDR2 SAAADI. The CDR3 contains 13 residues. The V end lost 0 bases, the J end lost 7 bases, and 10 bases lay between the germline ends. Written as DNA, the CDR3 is TGCGCCAGCAGTGAGTCGAAGGCGCGGGAGCAGTACTTC. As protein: CASSESKAREQYF.

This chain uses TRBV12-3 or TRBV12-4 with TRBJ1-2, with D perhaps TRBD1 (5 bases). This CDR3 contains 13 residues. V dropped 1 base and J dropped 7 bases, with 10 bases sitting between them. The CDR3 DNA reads TGTGCCAGCAGTTTAGGGGGGGTCGGTGGCTACACCTTC. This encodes CASSLGGVGGYTF.

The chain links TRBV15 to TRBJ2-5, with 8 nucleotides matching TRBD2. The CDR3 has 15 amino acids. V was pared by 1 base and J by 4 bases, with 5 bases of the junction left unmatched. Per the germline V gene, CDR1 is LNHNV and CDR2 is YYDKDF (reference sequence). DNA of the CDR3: TGTGCCACCAGCAGAGTGGCGGGAGGCGGAGAGACCCAGTACTTC. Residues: CATSRVAGGGETQYF. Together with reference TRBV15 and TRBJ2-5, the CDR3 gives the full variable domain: DAMVIQNPRYQVTQFGKPVTLSCSQTLNHNVMYWYQQKSSQAPKLLFHYYDKDFNNEADTPDNFQSRRPNTSFCFLDIRSPGLGDTAMYLCATSRVAGGGETQYFGPGTRLLVL.

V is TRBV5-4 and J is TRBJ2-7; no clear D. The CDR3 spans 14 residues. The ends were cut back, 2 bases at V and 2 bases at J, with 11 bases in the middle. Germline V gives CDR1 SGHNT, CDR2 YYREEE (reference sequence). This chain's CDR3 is CASSFGYGTYEQYF. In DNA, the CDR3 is TGTGCCAGCAGCTTCGGTTACGGTACCTACGAGCAGTACTTC.

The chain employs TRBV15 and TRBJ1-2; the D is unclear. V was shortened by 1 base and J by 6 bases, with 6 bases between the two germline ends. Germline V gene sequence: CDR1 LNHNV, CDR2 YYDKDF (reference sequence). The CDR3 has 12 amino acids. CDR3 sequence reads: CATSRGEDGYTF. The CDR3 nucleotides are TGTGCCACCAGCAGAGGAGAGGATGGCTACACCTTC.

In DNA form, the CDR3 reads TGTGCCAGCAGCTGGACTGACACCGGGGAGCTGTTTTTT. Amino acid sequence: CASSWTDTGELFF. The chain links TRBV11-2 to TRBJ2-2, with a weak D call TRBD2 (5 bases). The germline V and J ends were trimmed by 4 bases and 3 bases, with 6 bases remaining between them. The CDR3 is 13 residues long. Germline assignment: CDR1 SGHAT and CDR2 FQNNGV.